This entry lists 17 T cell receptor beta chains sequenced from one sample in a study of T cell responses to AZD1222 COVID-19 vaccine. Data came from immunoSEQ multiplex PCR; TCRdb stores just in-frame clones and leaves some out. The sample carries fewer than 85,000 clones, approximately 90% recorded once. Sequencing was performed on peripheral blood, taken 28 days after the second dose of the MenACWY control vaccine. The receptors originated from an adult who received the MenACWY meningococcal vaccine as a control.

J is TRBJ2-2 and V is TRBV28; 13 bases line up with TRBD2. Trimming at V came to 6 bases and at J to 5 bases, leaving 3 bases not matched to a gene. This CDR3 contains 15 residues. Germline loops: CDR1 MDHEN, CDR2 SYDVKM. CDR3 bases: TGTGCCAGCAGGGGACTAGCGGGACGAACCGGGGAGCTGTTTTTT. It translates to CASRGLAGRTGELFF. The full variable domain, its missing parts supplied by reference TRBV28 and TRBJ2-2, is DVKVTQSSRYLVKRTGEKVFLECVQDMDHENMFWYRQDPGLGLRLIYFSYDVKMKEKGDIPEGYSVSREKKERFSLILESASTNQTSMYLCASRGLAGRTGELFFGEGSRLTVL.

The chain uses TRBV4-2 and TRBJ2-2; the match to TRBD2 covers 8 bases. The V and J ends lost 2 bases and 4 bases, in that order; junction bases with no gene match: 12. The CDR3 totals 18 residues. The germline gives CDR1 LGHNA, CDR2 YNFKEQ. CDR3 coding DNA: TGTGCCAGCAGCCAAATGGGGCGGGGGGAGGCGAGCACCGGGGAGCTGTTTTTT. As protein: CASSQMGRGEASTGELFF.

This chain connects TRBV4-3 to TRBJ2-5; unclear D gene. Germline V gene lookup returns CDR1 LGHNA and CDR2 YSLEER. CDR3 length: 17 amino acids. The V end was cut by 1 base, the J end by 2 bases, with 17 bases between. The CDR3 sequence is CASSQGWATEEQETQYF. CDR3 bases: TGCGCCAGCAGCCAAGGCTGGGCGACTGAGGAGCAAGAGACCCAGTACTTC.

The chain links TRBV27 to TRBJ2-7; D unclear. CDR1 and CDR2 from the germline V gene are MNHEY and SMNVEV (reference sequence). The CDR3 contains 14 residues. V was cut by 0 bases and J by 2 bases, with 8 bases left in between. CDR3 residues: CASSLSTLAYEQYF. The CDR3 bases are TGTGCCAGCAGTTTATCCACCCTCGCCTACGAGCAGTACTTC.

The V and J genes are TRBV3-1 (or the pseudogene TRBV3-2) and TRBJ2-1; 7 bases map to TRBD1. Germline V gene sequence: CDR1 LGHDT, CDR2 YNNKEL (reference sequence). The CDR3 loop spans 13 amino acids. V lost 2 bases to trimming and J lost 12 bases; unmatched junction nucleotides: 7. The CDR3 here is CASSQKDRPSQFF. The CDR3 DNA reads TGTGCCAGCAGCCAAAAGGACAGGCCCTCGCAGTTCTTC.

The V call is TRBV5-8, the J call TRBJ2-3; 10 bases align to TRBD1. Per germline, CDR1 SGHTS and CDR2 YDEGEE. The CDR3 is 15 amino acids. Trimming cost V 5 bases and J 0 bases; bases outside gene matches: 3. The DNA for the CDR3 is TGTGCCAGCAGGTGGACAGGGGGGAGCACAGATACGCAGTATTTT. Translated, it gives CASRWTGGSTDTQYF. The whole variable domain, remainder taken from reference TRBV5-8 and TRBJ2-3, is EAGVTQSPTHLIKTRGQQATLRCSPISGHTSVYWYQQALGLGLQFLLWYDEGEERNRGNFPPRFSGRQFPNYSSELNVNALELEDSALYLCASRWTGGSTDTQYFGPGTRLTVL.

The CDR3 coding sequence is TGTGCCAGCAGCCACGGACTAGCCTCCACCGGGGAGCTGTTTTTT. Its translation: CASSHGLASTGELFF. The chain employs TRBV4-2 and TRBJ2-2; 8 bases align to TRBD2. V shed 3 bases and J 4 bases; nucleotides not matched to a gene: 4. The germline V gene encodes CDR1 LGHNA and CDR2 YNFKEQ. The CDR3 is 15 residues long.

The V gene is TRBV29-1, the J gene TRBJ2-1; tentatively, D is TRBD2 (5 bases). The CDR3 runs 12 residues. Per germline, CDR1 SQVTM and CDR2 ANQGSEA. Deletions cut 5 bases from V and 8 bases from J, with 13 bases between. CDR3 loop: CSVSSGRYEQFF. The CDR3 bases are TGCAGCGTTAGCTCGGGAAGATATGAGCAGTTCTTC.

J is TRBJ1-5 and V is TRBV9; 9 bases fit TRBD1. V was pared by 3 bases and J by 4 bases, with 5 bases of the junction left unmatched. This CDR3 is 15 amino acids long. Germline CDR1 and CDR2: SGDLS and YYNGEE. CDR3 bases: TGTGCCAGCAGCGCCGGGACAGGGTTGAATCAGCCCCAGCATTTT. Its protein is CASSAGTGLNQPQHF.

This chain connects TRBV6-1 to TRBJ1-2; D gene uncertain. The CDR3 has 14 residues. Between the trimmed V and J ends, which lost 2 bases and 4 bases, there was a span of 11 bases. The V gene's germline CDR1 is MNHNS and CDR2 SASEGT. CDR3: CASSERSQFYGYTF. CDR3 nucleotide sequence: TGTGCCAGCAGTGAACGAAGCCAGTTCTATGGCTACACCTTC.

This chain connects TRBV30 to TRBJ1-2; TRBD1 matches 11 bases. This CDR3 comprises 14 residues. CDR1 is GTSNPN, CDR2 SVGIG, per germline (reference sequence). V shed 8 bases and J 5 bases; nucleotides not matched to a gene: 10. The chain's CDR3 is CALIGGTGGYGYTF. CDR3 DNA sequence: TGTGCCCTCATTGGCGGGACAGGGGGTTATGGCTACACCTTC.

The chain has TRBV18 and TRBJ1-1; no firm D call. Germline CDR1 KGHSH, CDR2 LQKENI. The CDR3 sequence is 13 residues long. V shed 2 bases and J shed 8 bases, with 12 bases lying between them. The CDR3 region is CASSPGRDEEAFF. The CDR3 DNA sequence: TGTGCCAGCTCACCAGGGAGGGATGAAGAAGCTTTCTTT.

The sample holds one count of this clone. The V call is TRBV5-5, the J call TRBJ1-6; D might be TRBD1 (6 bases). The V gene's germline CDR1 is SGHKS and CDR2 YYEKEE (reference sequence). Trimming took off 3 bases at V and 14 bases at J, with 18 bases between the two ends. This CDR3 spans 14 amino acids. CDR3 sequence: CASSSLSGQTSLHF. DNA for the CDR3: TGTGCCAGCAGCTCCTTATCGGGACAAACGTCCCTCCACTTT.

This chain connects TRBV19 to TRBJ2-7; D is undetermined. Trimming took 5 bases from V and 1 from J, leaving 3 bases between them. Germline CDR1 LNHDA, CDR2 SQIVND (reference sequence). This CDR3 has 11 amino acids. Here the CDR3 DNA reads TGTGCCAGTAGTGGGTCCTACGAGCAGTACTTC. This sequence encodes CASSGSYEQYF. The whole variable domain, remainder taken from reference TRBV19 and TRBJ2-7, is DGGITQSPKYLFRKEGQNVTLSCEQNLNHDAMYWYRQDPGQGLRLIYYSQIVNDFQKGDIAEGYSVSREKKESFPLTVTSAQKNPTAFYLCASSGSYEQYFGPGTRLTVT.

This chain uses TRBV11-2 with TRBJ2-1; 9 nucleotides align to TRBD2. The CDR3 covers 15 residues. V was pared by 5 bases and J by 4 bases, with 6 bases of the junction left unmatched. From germline, CDR1 is SGHAT and CDR2 FQNNGV. The CDR3 region is CASSPIAGVYNEQFF. The CDR3 DNA reads TGTGCCAGCAGCCCCATAGCGGGAGTGTACAATGAGCAGTTCTTC.

The chain links TRBV9 to TRBJ1-2; 8 bases are shared with TRBD1. This CDR3 spans 15 amino acids. CDR1 and CDR2 from the germline V gene are SGDLS and YYNGEE. Germline trimming cut 4 bases from V and 6 bases from J; bases unmatched to any gene: 11. The CDR3 reads CASSPKTGVSNGYTF. CDR3 DNA sequence: TGTGCCAGCAGCCCCAAGACAGGGGTGAGCAATGGCTACACCTTC.

The J gene is TRBJ1-3, the V gene TRBV10-1; D is ambiguous. Trimming took off 4 bases at V and 1 base at J, with 8 bases between the two ends. The CDR3 has 14 amino acids. Germline V gives CDR1 WNHNN, CDR2 SYGVQD (reference sequence). Here the CDR3 reads CASSAMESGNTIYF. The CDR3 DNA is TGCGCCAGCAGTGCTATGGAGTCTGGAAACACCATATATTTT.